The sequence of this TCR beta chain was determined in a study of T-cell reconstitution after alpha-beta-depleted transplantation in children. General observations from the study: Surviving recipient T cells and intrathymic progenitors accounted for some patients' high TCRbeta diversity at day 60. Reported findings indicate that, about two months after transplant, alpha-beta T cells came from several hundred expanded clones, which were derived from non-depleted graft cells. Newly produced T cells mostly provided counts and TCRbeta diversity after one year, as hyperexpanded clones declined.

Trimming stripped 8 bases from V and 0 bases from J, with 11 bases between. Germline V gives CDR1 MDHEN, CDR2 SYDVKM. The length of the CDR3 is 15 residues. Of note for this clonotype: The antigen is not known.

The TCRbeta library incorporated unique molecular identifiers. In TCRdb, the PCR reads were re-called with MiXCR into one record per CDR3 protein. This sample yields 500,000 to 750,000 distinct CDR3 sequences, of which 25% to 30% are seen a single time; approximately 33% belongs to the top ten. The chain carries TRBV28 and TRBJ2-6; tentative D call: TRBD2 (5 bases). This material consisted of PBMCs, taken before TCRalphabeta/CD19-depleted stem cell transplant. The source is a boy under two years old with Wiskott-Aldrich syndrome, due to receive a stem cell transplant. For the CDR3, the DNA is TGTGCCAGCGGTAAAGGAGGCTCTGGGGCCAACGTCCTGACTTTC. Amino acid sequence: CASGKGGSGANVLTF.